The 15 T cell receptor beta chains in this list originate from one sample, sequenced in a study of T cell changes during pregnancy in multiple sclerosis. Clones were read by immunoSEQ multiplex PCR, and TCRdb kept only the in-frame ones, dropping some. This table holds tens of thousands of clones, approximately 89% found once. The sequenced sample was CD8+ T cells from peripheral blood mononuclear cells, obtained in the first trimester of pregnancy. Receptors originate from a female donor in good health, enrolled as a control in a pregnancy study.

Only a few counts were recorded for this clone. This chain connects TRBV28 to TRBJ2-7; D is unresolved. V was shortened by 4 bases and J by 4 bases, with 17 bases between the two germline ends. The germline gives CDR1 MDHEN, CDR2 SYDVKM. This CDR3 contains 15 residues. The CDR3 nucleotides read TGTGCCAGCAGTTGGTTGACGCAGTCCGGGTACGAGCAGTACTTC. It yields the protein CASSWLTQSGYEQYF.

The chain joins TRBV21-1 to TRBJ2-3; TRBD1 is the table's D call and was not checked against the DNA. TRBV21-1 is a pseudogene. The CDR3 loop spans 16 amino acids. CDR3 in DNA: TGTGCCAGCAGCAAAGCTCCGACAGGTAGCACAGATACGCAGTATTTT. Encoded protein: CASSKAPTGSTDTQYF.

The chain uses TRBV7-6 and TRBJ2-7, with TRBD1 matching 11 bases. Per germline, CDR1 SGHVS and CDR2 FNYEAQ. This CDR3 spans 16 amino acids. The V gene end was trimmed by 5 bases and the J gene end by 5 bases; junction bases not matched to a gene: 11. CDR3 bases: TGTGCCAGCAGCGGCCCGGGACAGGGGGGCTGCCACGAGCAGTACTTC. This encodes CASSGPGQGGCHEQYF.

CDR3 in amino acids: CASSIGSSGADTQYF. The CDR3 region has the DNA TGTGCCAGTAGTATCGGGAGCTCCGGGGCAGATACGCAGTATTTT. The V call is TRBV19, the J call TRBJ2-3, with D perhaps TRBD2 (6 bases). The CDR3 extends over 15 amino acids. Germline V gene data show CDR1 as LNHDA and CDR2 as SQIVND (reference sequence). Between the trimmed V and J ends, which lost 3 bases and 4 bases, there was a span of 14 bases.

V usage is TRBV27 and J usage is TRBJ1-6; 8 bases align to TRBD1. CDR1 and CDR2 (germline): MNHEY, SMNVEV (reference sequence). This CDR3 has 16 amino acids. Losses at the gene ends were 2 bases for V and 10 bases for J; bases not matched to a gene: 10. For the CDR3, the DNA is TGTGCCAGCAGTTTACAGGACAGGGTGGGAGGGTCACCCCTCCACTTT. This gives the protein CASSLQDRVGGSPLHF.

J is TRBJ2-7 and V is TRBV7-6, with a weak D call TRBD1 (5 bases). The CDR3 loop spans 14 amino acids. The germline V and J ends were trimmed by 5 bases and 0 bases, with 11 bases remaining between them. Germline CDR1 is SGHVS and CDR2 is FNYEAQ. CDR3 loop: CASSQGPPSYEQYF. The CDR3, as DNA: TGTGCCAGCAGCCAGGGCCCTCCCTCCTACGAGCAGTACTTC.

V gene TRBV4-2 combines with J gene TRBJ1-6; tentatively, D is TRBD1 (6 bases). Trimming removed 2 bases at V and 8 bases at J, with 16 bases between. This CDR3 contains 16 residues. Germline V CDR1 and CDR2: LGHNA, YNFKEQ. The CDR3: CASSQNERQVYSPLHF. The CDR3 DNA sequence: TGTGCCAGCAGCCAAAATGAACGACAGGTTTATTCACCCCTCCACTTT.

This chain links TRBV7-9 with TRBJ1-2; no firm D call. Germline V gene lookup returns CDR1 SEHNR and CDR2 FQNEAQ (reference sequence). V lost 7 bases and J 7 bases, leaving 13 bases between the germline ends. The CDR3 consists of 12 residues. The CDR3 is CASIPPSGGYTF. As DNA, the CDR3 is TGTGCCAGCATCCCGCCTTCGGGTGGCTACACCTTC.

The chain combines TRBV7-8 with TRBJ2-7, with 8 bases matching TRBD2. This CDR3 has 15 residues. V shed 0 bases, J shed 2 bases, and the junction held 3 bases outside the gene matches. The germline CDR1 and CDR2 sequences are SGHVS and FQNEAQ. In nucleotides, the CDR3 is TGTGCCAGCAGCTTAGCTAGCGGGACAACCTACGAGCAGTACTTC. Translating gives CASSLASGTTYEQYF.

The chain uses TRBV4-1 and TRBJ2-7; 10 bases are a match to TRBD1. Per the germline V gene, CDR1 is MGHRA and CDR2 is YSYEKL. Unmatched junction bases numbered 5, after V lost 4 bases and J lost 2 bases. This CDR3 region has 15 residues. CDR3 in amino acids: CASSPSGTGAYEQYF. The DNA for the CDR3 is TGCGCCAGCAGCCCTTCCGGGACAGGGGCCTACGAGCAGTACTTC.

The chain employs TRBV15 and TRBJ2-7, with D perhaps TRBD2 (6 bases). This CDR3 is built from 14 residues. CDR1 is LNHNV, CDR2 YYDKDF, per germline (reference sequence). V was cut by 5 bases and J by 6 bases, with 17 bases left in between. The chain's CDR3 is CATSVEGGVVEQYF. For the CDR3, the DNA is TGTGCCACCAGCGTAGAAGGCGGGGTGGTCGAGCAGTACTTC.

The J gene is TRBJ2-7, the V gene TRBV28; D is possibly TRBD2 (5 bases). V was clipped by 5 bases and J by 6 bases, with 20 bases between them. CDR1 is MDHEN, CDR2 SYDVKM, per germline. This CDR3 region has 15 residues. The CDR3 DNA is TGTGCCAGCAGTATATCCGGGATCCGCGGGTCCGAGCAGTACTTC. Its translation: CASSISGIRGSEQYF.

The J gene is TRBJ2-5, the V gene TRBV28; TRBD1 matches 11 bases. The junction had 8 bases not matched to a gene; V was cut back by 3 bases and J by 5 bases. Germline CDR1 MDHEN, CDR2 SYDVKM. The CDR3 length is 16 residues. For the CDR3, the DNA is TGTGCCAGCAGTTTGCCAGGGACAGGGGGAGAGGAGACCCAGTACTTC. Its protein is CASSLPGTGGEETQYF.

This clone was detected only a few times. Within the sample, other DNA sequences also encode this same CDR3. The rearrangement links TRBV6-1 to TRBJ2-1, with 10 bases lining up with TRBD2. V was pared by 2 bases and J by 3 bases, with 1 base of the junction left unmatched. The CDR3 is 15 amino acids. CDR1 is MNHNS, CDR2 SASEGT, per germline. DNA of the CDR3: TGTGCCAGCAGTGAATTAGCGGGGGGCTACAATGAGCAGTTCTTC. It translates to CASSELAGGYNEQFF.

Regarding this clone: One end of the junction varies from germline; a read error may be responsible. The chain combines TRBV7-7 with TRBJ1-1; the D gene is possibly TRBD1 (6 bases). Germline lookup yields CDR1 SSHAT and CDR2 FNYEAQ (reference sequence). The length of the CDR3 is 17 residues. The CDR3 DNA reads TGTGCTAGCAGCTTAGGAAGGACAGTCGAAATGAACACTGAAGCTTTCTTT. Its protein product is CASSLGRTVEMNTEAFF.